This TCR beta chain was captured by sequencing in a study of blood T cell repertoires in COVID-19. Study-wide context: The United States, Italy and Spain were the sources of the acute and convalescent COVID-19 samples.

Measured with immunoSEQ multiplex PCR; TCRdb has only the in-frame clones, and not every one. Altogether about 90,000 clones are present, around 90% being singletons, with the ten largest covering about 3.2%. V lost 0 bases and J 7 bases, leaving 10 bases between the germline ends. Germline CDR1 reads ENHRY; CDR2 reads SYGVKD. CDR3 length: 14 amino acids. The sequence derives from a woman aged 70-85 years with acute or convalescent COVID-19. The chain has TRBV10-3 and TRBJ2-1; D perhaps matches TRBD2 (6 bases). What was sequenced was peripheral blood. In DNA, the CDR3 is TGTGCCATCAGTGAGTCGGCCGCGGGAAATGAGCAGTTCTTC. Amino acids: CAISESAAGNEQFF.